One sample yielded the 22 T cell receptor beta chains listed below, sequenced in a study of vaccination and CD4 T cells after COVID-19 (dated by TCRdb to between 2021 and 2023). The method behind the library was PCR. The instrument given in TCRdb is Illumina iSeq 100. TCR sequencing of DNA from cultured CD4+ T cells used the Oncomine TCR Beta short-read assay at the Johns Hopkins FTIC core. Through fastp at Q25 and MiXCR, TCRdb rebuilt clones from the public reads, retaining in-frame beta chains. Identical CDR3 proteins give one entry, which carries the most common genes and DNA. This sample lists under 20,000 distinct CDR3 sequences; 80% to 85% were detected once. Roughly 15% of the sample lies in the top ten. Their cognate antigens are unknown. Read against the paper, the sample's treatment or condition label means: roughly ten-day PBMC culture with coronavirus spike peptide pools or control peptides (ViraFEST assay).

Sequenced here: CD4+ T cells from blood, cultured in vitro, sampled after SARS-CoV-2 vaccination. The source is a human donor who received a COVID-19 vaccine.

The J gene is TRBJ1-5, the V gene TRBV2; D is undetermined. Trimming cost V 1 base and J 4 bases, with 5 bases left between them. From germline, CDR1 is SNHLY and CDR2 FYNNEI. The length of the CDR3 is 13 residues. This CDR3 reads CASSEVRNQPQHF. CDR3 nucleotides: TGTGCCAGCAGTGAAGTCAGAAATCAGCCCCAGCATTTT.

This clonotype was observed once. The chain recombines TRBV5-1 with TRBJ1-6; D gene unclear. The germline V gene encodes CDR1 SGHRS and CDR2 YFSETQ. This CDR3 is 14 amino acids long. The V end was cut by 1 base, the J end by 8 bases, with 10 bases between. The CDR3 sequence is CASSLNGRDSPLHF. The CDR3, as DNA: TGCGCCAGCAGCTTGAACGGCAGAGATTCACCCCTCCACTTT.

The gene calls are TRBV20-1 and TRBJ2-5, with 9 bases identical to TRBD2. CDR1 and CDR2 from the germline V gene are DFQATT and SNEGSKA (reference sequence). The V segment lost 5 bases and the J segment 1 base; nucleotides outside the gene matches: 11. The CDR3 is 16 amino acids. CDR3 sequence: CSAHSPSGASQETQYF. The DNA of the CDR3 is TGCAGTGCTCACTCACCTAGCGGGGCGTCCCAAGAGACCCAGTACTTC.

The chain has TRBV25-1 and TRBJ1-2, with unresolved D. CDR3 length equals 13 residues. Germline V gene sequence: CDR1 MGHDK, CDR2 SYGVNS. V gave up 3 bases and J gave up 8 bases, with 13 bases separating them. In DNA, the CDR3 is TGTGCCAGCAGTGACATGTCGTCTCGGGGCTACACCTTC. Protein product: CASSDMSSRGYTF.

This chain connects TRBV24-1 to TRBJ2-4, with 11 bases that match TRBD2. Trimming at V came to 3 bases and at J to 5 bases, leaving 8 bases not matched to a gene. Germline assignment: CDR1 KGHDR and CDR2 SFDVKD. CDR3 size: 17 residues. The CDR3 is CATSDTSGGEGENIQYF. The DNA for the CDR3 is TGTGCCACCAGTGATACTAGCGGGGGCGAAGGTGAAAACATTCAGTACTTC.

This clonotype was seen just once. The chain carries TRBV18 and TRBJ1-5; TRBD1 aligns across 9 bases. Per the germline V gene, CDR1 is KGHSH and CDR2 is LQKENI. The CDR3 is 16 residues long. V shed 3 bases, J shed 3 bases, and the junction held 6 bases outside the gene matches. The CDR3 bases are TGTGCCAGCTCACCGGGGGGACAGGGACTCAATCAGCCCCAGCATTTT. Protein sequence: CASSPGGQGLNQPQHF. The entire variable domain, with the rest obtained from reference TRBV18 and TRBJ1-5, is as follows: NAGVMQNPRHLVRRRGQEARLRCSPMKGHSHVYWYRQLPEEGLKFMVYLQKENIIDESGMPKERFSAEFPKEGPSILRIQQVVRGDSAAYFCASSPGGQGLNQPQHFGDGTRLSIL.

DNA for the CDR3: TGTGCCAGCAGCTCCCGCCCAGGGGCGGAAAATCAGCCCCAGCATTTT. Amino acid sequence: CASSSRPGAENQPQHF. V gene TRBV7-8 combines with J gene TRBJ1-5; tentative D call: TRBD1 (6 bases). The CDR3 extends over 16 amino acids. Trimming pared 4 bases from V and 4 bases from J, leaving 17 bases between. Looked up from germline, CDR1 is SGHVS and CDR2 is FQNEAQ.

The chain joins TRBV2 to TRBJ1-2, with TRBD1 identical over 7 bases. Germline V gene data show CDR1 as SNHLY and CDR2 as FYNNEI. The V and J ends lost 7 bases and 0 bases, in that order; junction bases with no gene match: 8. The CDR3 totals 15 residues. The CDR3 loop is CASTNDRESNYGYTF. In DNA form, the CDR3 reads TGTGCCAGCACCAATGACAGGGAATCTAACTATGGCTACACCTTC. Drawing the rest from reference TRBV2 and TRBJ1-2, the complete variable domain is EPEVTQTPSHQVTQMGQEVILRCVPISNHLYFYWYRQILGQKVEFLVSFYNNEISEKSEIFDDQFSVERPDGSNFTLKIRSTKLEDSAMYFCASTNDRESNYGYTFGSGTRLTVV.

The rearrangement uses TRBV20-1 and TRBJ2-3; D possibly corresponds to TRBD2 (6 bases). CDR1 and CDR2 from the germline V gene are DFQATT and SNEGSKA (reference sequence). Trimming pared 2 bases from V and 2 bases from J, leaving 11 bases between. The CDR3 runs 14 residues. CDR3 DNA sequence: TGCAGTGCTAGAAAGTCGGGGGTCACAGATACGCAGTATTTT. This sequence encodes CSARKSGVTDTQYF.

The chain links TRBV5-1 to TRBJ1-1; the match to TRBD1 covers 8 bases. V was pared by 3 bases and J by 0 bases, with 4 bases of the junction left unmatched. There are 15 residues in the CDR3. Germline assignment: CDR1 SGHRS and CDR2 YFSETQ. This CDR3 is CASSYGTGLNTEAFF. CDR3 DNA sequence: TGCGCCAGCAGCTACGGGACAGGTCTGAACACTGAAGCTTTCTTT.

The chain has TRBV5-4 and TRBJ2-3, with 7 bases identical to TRBD2. Per germline, CDR1 SGHNT and CDR2 YYREEE (reference sequence). The J segment lost 1 base and the V segment lost 4 bases, leaving 6 bases of the junction unmatched. This CDR3 spans 15 amino acids. This CDR3 reads CASSLRAGGTDTQYF. The CDR3 nucleotides are TGTGCCAGCAGCCTTCGGGCGGGGGGCACAGATACGCAGTATTTT.

This chain connects TRBV6-5 to TRBJ1-2; D uncertain. CDR1 is MNHEY, CDR2 SVGAGI, per germline. There are 13 residues in the CDR3. V lost 0 bases and J 6 bases, leaving 8 bases between the germline ends. The CDR3 bases are TGTGCCAGCAGTTACTCGAGGGCCGATGGCTACACCTTC. Amino acid sequence: CASSYSRADGYTF.

The CDR3 loop is CASSLNWGQETQYF. The CDR3 DNA sequence: TGTGCCAGCAGCTTAAATTGGGGGCAAGAGACCCAGTACTTC. The genes are TRBV7-2 and TRBJ2-5; D may be TRBD1 or TRBD2 (5 bases each). Trimming shortened V by 2 bases and J by 2 bases, and 9 bases separated the two germline ends. This CDR3 comprises 14 residues. Germline V gene lookup returns CDR1 SGHTA and CDR2 FQGNSA.

The chain uses TRBV29-1 and TRBJ1-1, with no clear D. The V and J ends lost 5 bases and 1 base respectively, with 2 bases between them. CDR1 SQVTM and CDR2 ANQGSEA come from the germline V gene. This CDR3 region has 10 residues. The CDR3 reads CSVRNTEAFF. The CDR3 DNA reads TGCAGCGTTAGGAACACTGAAGCTTTCTTT.

The chain employs TRBV20-1 and TRBJ2-1, with 11 bases aligning to TRBD2. The CDR3 has 16 amino acids. The germline gives CDR1 DFQATT, CDR2 SNEGSKA (reference sequence). J lost 2 bases, V lost 3 bases, and 6 bases had no gene match. CDR3 nucleotides: TGCAGTGCTAGCAGTCTAGCGGGGGGCCCCTACAATGAGCAGTTCTTC. This codes for CSASSLAGGPYNEQFF.

This clonotype came up once. This rearrangement joins TRBV6-1 to TRBJ2-1; a weak D match, TRBD1 (5 bases). V lost 6 bases, J lost 4 bases, and 10 bases lay in between. CDR3 length: 13 residues. Germline V gene lookup returns CDR1 MNHNS and CDR2 SASEGT. The CDR3 sequence: CASRGQEYNEQFF. The CDR3 bases are TGTGCCAGCAGGGGGCAGGAGTACAATGAGCAGTTCTTC.

DNA for the CDR3: TGTGCCAGCAGCCCGGTAGCAGGCGACGAGCCCCAGCATTTT. Translating it yields CASSPVAGDEPQHF. This chain uses TRBV2 with TRBJ1-5; D is ambiguous. Germline assignment: CDR1 SNHLY and CDR2 FYNNEI. Deletions cut 6 bases from V and 8 bases from J, with 17 bases between. The CDR3 length is 14 residues.

The J gene is TRBJ2-3, the V gene TRBV2; D ambiguous. This CDR3 has 14 residues. The V and J ends lost 11 bases and 4 bases respectively, with 19 bases between them. Germline CDR1 SNHLY, CDR2 FYNNEI. CDR3 residues: CAGKGNPAADTQYF. The CDR3 coding sequence is TGTGCCGGGAAGGGCAACCCGGCGGCAGATACGCAGTATTTT.

This clonotype is deemed medium-sized. V usage is TRBV19 and J usage is TRBJ1-6, with a tentative D call TRBD1 (5 bases). Per germline, CDR1 LNHDA and CDR2 SQIVND (reference sequence). Trimming pared 2 bases from V and 7 bases from J, leaving 21 bases between. This CDR3 is 18 amino acids long. This chain's CDR3 is CASSIYLVYNRLNSPLHF. CDR3 nucleotides: TGTGCCAGTAGTATATATCTGGTCTATAACAGGTTGAATTCACCCCTCCACTTT.

This clonotype has a handful of counts. The CDR3 sequence is CASSFWLGGTGELFF. CDR3 nucleotides: TGTGCCAGCAGCTTTTGGCTGGGGGGCACCGGGGAGCTGTTTTTT. The J gene is TRBJ2-2, the V gene TRBV7-6, with D tentatively TRBD2 (6 bases). This CDR3 has 15 residues. CDR1 SGHVS and CDR2 FNYEAQ come from the germline V gene. With 3 bases removed from V and 4 bases from J, the gap between germline ends came to 12 bases.

The chain is built from TRBV20-1 and TRBJ2-3, with D perhaps given as TRBD1 or TRBD2 (6 bases each). The V gene's germline CDR1 is DFQATT and CDR2 SNEGSKA (reference sequence). CDR3 length: 15 amino acids. The germline V and J ends were trimmed by 6 bases and 3 bases, with 19 bases remaining between them. CDR3 sequence: CSADLDLGGTDTQYF. CDR3 sequence (DNA): TGCAGTGCGGACCTGGACCTAGGGGGGACAGATACGCAGTATTTT.

This clonotype has just one count. The chain recombines TRBV7-7 with TRBJ2-5; the D is unclear. This CDR3 contains 13 residues. The ends were cut back, 5 bases at V and 5 bases at J, with 12 bases in the middle. Germline CDR1 SSHAT, CDR2 FNYEAQ (reference sequence). DNA for the CDR3: TGTGCCAGCAGCACCGCACCCTGGGAGACCCAGTACTTC. It specifies CASSTAPWETQYF.